Below, 2 T cell receptor beta chains from the same sample are listed, as sequenced in a study of molecular identifiers for immune sequencing clone quantification. TCRdb ran MiXCR on the PCR reads and lists one entry per CDR3 protein. Here the sample spans hundreds of thousands of distinct CDR3 sequences, roughly 23% being singletons. Sequencing was carried out using naive CD8+ T cells from blood, with Jurkat cell RNA spiked in. Subset given: FACS-sorted CD8+CD4-CCR7+CD45RA+ naive T cells. These receptors originate from a human donor in good health. Some libraries in this study had Jurkat cell RNA spiked in.

This clonotype was picked up many times. The genes are TRBV28 and TRBJ2-7; D is unresolved. V was shortened by 3 bases and J by 4 bases, with 13 bases between the two germline ends. This CDR3 spans 14 amino acids. In germline, CDR1 is MDHEN, CDR2 SYDVKM. The CDR3 is CASSFRSTWYEQYF. For the CDR3, the DNA is TGTGCCAGCAGTTTCCGTAGCACGTGGTACGAGCAGTACTTC. Combining the CDR3 with reference TRBV28 and TRBJ2-7 gives the whole variable domain DVKVTQSSRYLVKRTGEKVFLECVQDMDHENMFWYRQDPGLGLRLIYFSYDVKMKEKGDIPEGYSVSREKKERFSLILESASTNQTSMYLCASSFRSTWYEQYFGPGTRLTVT.

This clonotype was detected only a few times. An end of the junction does not agree with germline; a read error may underlie this. V is TRBV4-3 and J is TRBJ2-1; either TRBD1 or TRBD2 may fit D (6 bases each). This CDR3 spans 17 amino acids. The germline V gene has CDR1 LGHNA and CDR2 YSLEER. The CDR3 loop is CASSQDGGPSSYNGQFF. CDR3 nucleotides: TGCGCCAGCAGCCAAGATGGGGGGCCAAGCTCCTACAATGGGCAGTTCTTC.